The T cell receptor beta chain under discussion was sequenced for a study of blood T cell repertoires in COVID-19. The data were produced by immunoSEQ multiplex PCR, yet TCRdb's version contains in-frame clones alone and is incomplete. The table lists approximately 170,000 clones, roughly 80% of them singletons. The CDR3 length is 11 residues. V was pared by 4 bases and J by 8 bases, with 8 bases between. Germline CDR1 reads LGHDT; CDR2 reads YNNKEL (reference sequence). Sequenced sample: peripheral blood. This sequence was found in a woman aged 70-85 years with COVID-19, enrolled during active disease. The rearrangement joins TRBV3-1 (or the pseudogene TRBV3-2) to TRBJ1-1; no firm D call. The CDR3 bases are TGTGCCAGCAGCCGAGCTTCCGAAGCTTTCTTT. This codes for CASSRASEAFF.